The 19 T cell receptor beta chains below were found in one sample sequenced in a study of cytomegalovirus exposure and HLA in healthy donors. It was with 60 Vbeta and 13 Jbeta primers that the PCR ran. Measured with immunoSEQ multiplex PCR; TCRdb has only the in-frame clones, and not every one. The repertoire has 200,000 to 250,000 clones, 80% to 85% of them found once; the top ten carry 2.7%. What was sequenced was PBMCs. The source is a woman in her 40s in good health and CMV-seronegative.

This clone was counted once. V usage is TRBV19 and J usage is TRBJ1-1, with D perhaps matching TRBD1 (5 bases). The V and J ends lost 3 bases and 4 bases respectively, with 12 bases between them. Germline V gene lookup returns CDR1 LNHDA and CDR2 SQIVND (reference sequence). The CDR3 length is 14 residues. Here the CDR3 DNA reads TGTGCCAGTAGTATCTTAACAGGCCGCACTGAAGCTTTCTTT. It codes for CASSILTGRTEAFF. Full variable domain (missing parts from reference TRBV19 and TRBJ1-1): DGGITQSPKYLFRKEGQNVTLSCEQNLNHDAMYWYRQDPGQGLRLIYYSQIVNDFQKGDIAEGYSVSREKKESFPLTVTSAQKNPTAFYLCASSILTGRTEAFFGQGTRLTVV.

The chain carries TRBV19 and TRBJ1-1; tentative D call: TRBD1 (5 bases). Germline V gives CDR1 LNHDA, CDR2 SQIVND (reference sequence). The CDR3 contains 15 residues. Trimming removed 3 bases at V and 4 bases at J, with 15 bases between. In DNA form, the CDR3 reads TGTGCCAGTAGTATTCAACAGGCCCAGCGCACTGAAGCTTTCTTT. It encodes CASSIQQAQRTEAFF.

The V gene is TRBV6-5, the J gene TRBJ1-6; D remains unclear. Germline V gene data show CDR1 as MNHEY and CDR2 as SVGAGI. V shed 7 bases and J shed 6 bases, with 13 bases lying between them. The CDR3 spans 14 residues. The CDR3 DNA reads TGTGCCAGCACCGCGCTTGAAGTTAATTCACCCCTCCACTTT. Amino acids: CASTALEVNSPLHF.

The rearrangement uses TRBV7-9 and TRBJ2-2; D is undetermined. Germline V gene lookup returns CDR1 SEHNR and CDR2 FQNEAQ (reference sequence). The ends were cut back, 3 bases at V and 3 bases at J, with 14 bases in the middle. The CDR3 sequence is 16 residues long. The CDR3 sequence is CASSFAGVEDTGELFF. CDR3 bases: TGTGCCAGCAGCTTCGCCGGAGTTGAGGACACCGGGGAGCTGTTTTTT.

The V gene is TRBV10-3, the J gene TRBJ1-3, with unresolved D. The germline V and J ends were trimmed by 6 bases and 3 bases, with 3 bases remaining between them. From germline, CDR1 is ENHRY and CDR2 SYGVKD. The CDR3 runs 11 residues. The CDR3: CAISGGNTIYF. The CDR3 DNA follows: TGTGCCATCAGCGGTGGAAACACCATATATTTT.

This clone was counted once. The V call is TRBV30, the J call TRBJ1-6, with D uncertain. This CDR3 is 13 amino acids long. V was cut by 5 bases and J by 9 bases, with 14 bases left in between. The V gene's germline CDR1 is GTSNPN and CDR2 SVGIG (reference sequence). Here the CDR3 reads CAWEAREGSPLHF. The DNA for the CDR3 is TGTGCCTGGGAGGCTCGCGAGGGTTCACCCCTCCACTTT.

The chain joins TRBV28 to TRBJ2-1; TRBD2 matches at 11 bases. The CDR3 length is 16 residues. With 4 bases clipped from V and 4 bases from J, the junction kept 6 bases outside the gene matches. Germline V gene lookup returns CDR1 MDHEN and CDR2 SYDVKM. CDR3 nucleotides: TGTGCCAGCAGTTCACCGGGACTAGCGGCGTACAATGAGCAGTTCTTC. It is translated as CASSSPGLAAYNEQFF.

V and J are TRBV7-9 and TRBJ1-2, with TRBD1 matching over 7 bases. CDR3 size: 15 residues. CDR1 SEHNR and CDR2 FQNEAQ come from the germline V gene (reference sequence). V shed 5 bases, J shed 6 bases, and the junction held 12 bases outside the gene matches. As DNA, the CDR3 is TGTGCCAGCAGCCCCAACAGGGACAGTGGAAATGGCTACACCTTC. Its protein product is CASSPNRDSGNGYTF. The complete variable domain, with remaining parts taken from reference TRBV7-9 and TRBJ1-2, reads DTGVSQNPRHKITKRGQNVTFRCDPISEHNRLYWYRQTLGQGPEFLTYFQNEAQLEKSRLLSDRFSAERPKGSFSTLEIQRTEQGDSAMYLCASSPNRDSGNGYTFGSGTRLTVV.

This chain connects TRBV6-1 to TRBJ2-1; the match to TRBD2 covers 8 bases. CDR1 MNHNS and CDR2 SASEGT come from the germline V gene. The CDR3 has 15 residues. Trimming removed 0 bases from V and 4 bases from J; junction bases left unmatched: 2. In DNA, the CDR3 is TGTGCCAGCAGTGAAGCCCTAGCGGGTTACAATGAGCAGTTCTTC. This gives the protein CASSEALAGYNEQFF.

V is TRBV4-2 and J is TRBJ2-7; 7 bases map to TRBD2. This CDR3 is built from 17 residues. Germline V gene sequence: CDR1 LGHNA, CDR2 YNFKEQ. V shed 0 bases and J 0 bases; nucleotides not matched to a gene: 8. In DNA, the CDR3 is TGTGCCAGCAGCCAAGATTGGCTAGCGGTGAGCTCCTACGAGCAGTACTTC. This gives the protein CASSQDWLAVSSYEQYF.

This sequence joins TRBV19 and TRBJ1-5; D is undetermined. V dropped 1 base and J dropped 6 bases, with 7 bases sitting between them. This CDR3 spans 13 amino acids. Looked up from germline, CDR1 is LNHDA and CDR2 is SQIVND (reference sequence). Here the CDR3 DNA reads TGTGCCAGTAGTATAGGGAGACTTCAGCCCCAGCATTTT. Encoded protein: CASSIGRLQPQHF.

The chain is built from TRBV28 and TRBJ1-5; 12 nucleotides agree with TRBD1. The J segment lost 6 bases and the V segment lost 3 bases, leaving 0 bases of the junction unmatched. CDR3 size: 14 residues. The germline V gene encodes CDR1 MDHEN and CDR2 SYDVKM. The CDR3 protein is CASSLGQGAQPQHF. The CDR3 bases are TGTGCCAGCAGTTTGGGACAGGGGGCTCAGCCCCAGCATTTT.

Concerning this clone: Germline is not matched at one junction end, which may reflect a read error. The V gene is TRBV9, the J gene TRBJ2-5; 8 nucleotides line up with TRBD2. Germline V CDR1 and CDR2: SGDLS, YYNGEE. This CDR3 comprises 13 residues. The CDR3, as DNA: TGTGCCAGCAGCCCACCCTCGGGGGGGAGGGTCAACTTC. This codes for CASSPPSGGRVNF.

The V and J genes are TRBV11-2 and TRBJ1-4, with TRBD1 as a possible D gene (6 bases). V lost 5 bases to trimming and J lost 2 bases, with 15 bases between them. CDR1 SGHAT and CDR2 FQNNGV come from the germline V gene. The CDR3 is 16 amino acids. CDR3 amino acids: CASSPGTIRTNEKLFF. Here the CDR3 DNA reads TGTGCCAGCAGCCCCGGGACAATTCGGACTAATGAAAAACTGTTTTTT.

The chain carries TRBV30 and TRBJ2-7; 7 nucleotides match TRBD1. This CDR3 comprises 14 residues. Trimming cost V 3 bases and J 0 bases; bases outside gene matches: 5. Per the germline V gene, CDR1 is GTSNPN and CDR2 is SVGIG (reference sequence). CDR3 protein: CAWRKGQTSYEQYF. The CDR3 DNA is TGTGCCTGGAGGAAGGGACAGACCTCCTACGAGCAGTACTTC.

The V call is TRBV6-6, the J call TRBJ1-1; 8 positions match TRBD1. Germline V gene sequence: CDR1 MNHNY, CDR2 SVGAGI (reference sequence). Trimming cost V 4 bases and J 4 bases; bases outside gene matches: 8. This CDR3 region has 15 residues. The CDR3 DNA reads as TGTGCCAGCAGTTCCGACAGGGGATGGGGCACTGAAGCTTTCTTT. This sequence encodes CASSSDRGWGTEAFF.

The V gene is TRBV2, the J gene TRBJ1-1, with TRBD1 matching 10 bases. In germline, CDR1 is SNHLY, CDR2 FYNNEI. The CDR3 runs 17 residues. V was pared by 6 bases and J by 1 base, with 11 bases of the junction left unmatched. For the CDR3, the DNA is TGTGCCAGCAGCCGGACGGACAGGGGGGTCAAGAACACTGAAGCTTTCTTT. This sequence encodes CASSRTDRGVKNTEAFF.

The J gene is TRBJ2-7, the V gene TRBV14, with D possibly matching TRBD2 (5 bases). Germline-derived CDR1 and CDR2 are SGHDN and FVKESK. The CDR3 is 14 residues long. Trimming took 4 bases from V and 5 from J, leaving 15 bases between them. The CDR3 reads CASSPAGRSNEQYF. Written as DNA, the CDR3 is TGTGCCAGCAGCCCCGCGGGCCGCTCTAACGAGCAGTACTTC.

V and J are TRBV29-1 and TRBJ1-4; the match to TRBD1 covers 10 bases. This CDR3 has 17 amino acids. Germline values: CDR1 SQVTM, CDR2 ANQGSEA. The V gene end was trimmed by 5 bases and the J gene end by 3 bases; junction bases not matched to a gene: 12. DNA of the CDR3: TGCAGCGTTTTAACCGGGACAGGGGATCAACCTAATGAAAAACTGTTTTTT. Amino acid sequence: CSVLTGTGDQPNEKLFF.